These 12 T cell receptor beta chains came from one sample sequenced in a study of blood T cell repertoires in COVID-19. Some clones are missing from TCRdb's copy, which holds only in-frame ones; the method was immunoSEQ multiplex PCR. This sample has 150,000 to 200,000 clones; more than 80% occur once, and the top ten carry around 7.8%. Material: peripheral blood. The receptors stem from a woman aged 55 to 70 with acute or convalescent COVID-19.

As DNA, the CDR3 is TGTGCCAGCAGCCGCGGACAGGGAATAAATCAGCCCCAGCATTTT. It is translated as CASSRGQGINQPQHF. V gene TRBV3-1 (or the pseudogene TRBV3-2) combines with J gene TRBJ1-5; 8 bases are a match to TRBD1. This CDR3 comprises 15 residues. J lost 4 bases, V lost 4 bases, and 6 bases had no gene match. Germline CDR1 is LGHDT and CDR2 is YNNKEL (reference sequence).

The rearrangement joins TRBV4-1 to TRBJ1-5; D is ambiguous. Germline assignment: CDR1 MGHRA and CDR2 YSYEKL. Trimming removed 0 bases from V and 0 bases from J, with 9 bases in between. The CDR3 spans 16 residues. The CDR3 sequence: CASSQEYSHSNQPQHF. The DNA for the CDR3 is TGCGCCAGCAGCCAAGAGTACTCCCATAGCAATCAGCCCCAGCATTTT.

The gene calls are TRBV3-1 (or the pseudogene TRBV3-2) and TRBJ2-1; 7 nucleotides agree with TRBD2. The CDR3 spans 16 residues. Germline V CDR1 and CDR2: LGHDT, YNNKEL (reference sequence). V gave up 0 bases and J gave up 0 bases; unmatched junction bases: 2. The CDR3 DNA is TGTGCCAGCAGCCAAGATTCGGGGGGCTCCTACAATGAGCAGTTCTTC. It yields the protein CASSQDSGGSYNEQFF.

The genes are TRBV27 and TRBJ2-1; D is perhaps TRBD2 (6 bases). This CDR3 comprises 15 residues. The germline V gene encodes CDR1 MNHEY and CDR2 SMNVEV (reference sequence). V lost 3 bases and J 2 bases, leaving 11 bases between the germline ends. This CDR3 is CASSFYGSTYNEQFF. Here the CDR3 DNA reads TGTGCCAGCAGTTTCTACGGGAGCACCTACAATGAGCAGTTCTTC.

This rearrangement joins TRBV12-3 or TRBV12-4 to TRBJ1-1, with D unresolved. This CDR3 has 13 residues. The V end lost 2 bases, the J end lost 7 bases, and 11 bases lay between the germline ends. CDR3 nucleotides: TGTGCCAGCAGTTTAATGGAGGGCTTTGAAGCTTTCTTT. Translated: CASSLMEGFEAFF.

The chain combines TRBV27 with TRBJ2-5; TRBD1 agrees at 11 bases. The CDR3 runs 16 residues. The trim removed 4 bases at V and 5 bases at J, leaving 9 bases unmatched. Looked up from germline, CDR1 is MNHEY and CDR2 is SMNVEV (reference sequence). This CDR3 is CASSSRTGGLRETQYF. The DNA of the CDR3 is TGTGCCAGCAGTTCTCGGACAGGGGGCTTGCGGGAGACCCAGTACTTC.

V and J are TRBV7-3 and TRBJ1-1, with D hard to call. This CDR3 has 13 amino acids. Germline V gene sequence: CDR1 SGHTA, CDR2 FQGTGA. V was shortened by 5 bases and J by 0 bases, with 7 bases between the two germline ends. The CDR3 region is CASSLYMNTEAFF. The CDR3 nucleotides read TGTGCCAGCAGCCTGTATATGAACACTGAAGCTTTCTTT.

The chain joins TRBV25-1 to TRBJ2-1; 7 nucleotides align to TRBD2. Trimming at V came to 2 bases and at J to 0 bases, leaving 4 bases not matched to a gene. Germline-derived CDR1 and CDR2 are MGHDK and SYGVNS. CDR3 length: 16 residues. The CDR3 loop reads CASSEVGGSSYNEQFF. In DNA, the CDR3 is TGTGCCAGCAGTGAAGTGGGGGGGAGCTCCTACAATGAGCAGTTCTTC.

V usage is TRBV18 and J usage is TRBJ1-2; tentatively, D is TRBD1 (5 bases). Germline CDR1 and CDR2: KGHSH and LQKENI. Trimming took 3 bases from V and 2 from J, leaving 13 bases between them. The CDR3 has 15 residues. The CDR3 region is CASSPKGRENYGYTF. The CDR3 DNA is TGTGCCAGCTCACCTAAGGGACGGGAGAACTATGGCTACACCTTC.

About this clone itself: The junction and the germline gene differ at one end; a read error may be behind it. The V gene is TRBV9, the J gene TRBJ2-1; 14 nucleotides match TRBD2. The CDR3 is made up of 19 amino acids. The V gene's germline CDR1 is SGDLS and CDR2 YYNGEE. The CDR3 is CASSVSTSGRAPSNNEQFF. CDR3 bases: TGTGCCAGCAGCGTTTCGACTAGCGGGAGGGCCCCCTCCAACAATGAGCAGTTCTTC.

The chain links TRBV24-1 to TRBJ2-1, with D unclear. V lost 1 base and J lost 8, with 8 bases in between. Germline values: CDR1 KGHDR, CDR2 SFDVKD. The CDR3 spans 13 residues. The DNA of the CDR3 is TGTGCCACCAGTGATTTCCCCTCCGATGAGCAGTTCTTC. Its translation is CATSDFPSDEQFF.

The V call is TRBV4-1, the J call TRBJ2-4, with TRBD2 identical over 13 bases. CDR3 size: 14 residues. The trim removed 2 bases at V and 15 bases at J, leaving 7 bases unmatched. Germline V gene data show CDR1 as MGHRA and CDR2 as YSYEKL. CDR3 nucleotide sequence: TGCGCCAGCAGCCAATTGGGGACTAGCGGGAAAGCGTACTTC. It is translated as CASSQLGTSGKAYF.